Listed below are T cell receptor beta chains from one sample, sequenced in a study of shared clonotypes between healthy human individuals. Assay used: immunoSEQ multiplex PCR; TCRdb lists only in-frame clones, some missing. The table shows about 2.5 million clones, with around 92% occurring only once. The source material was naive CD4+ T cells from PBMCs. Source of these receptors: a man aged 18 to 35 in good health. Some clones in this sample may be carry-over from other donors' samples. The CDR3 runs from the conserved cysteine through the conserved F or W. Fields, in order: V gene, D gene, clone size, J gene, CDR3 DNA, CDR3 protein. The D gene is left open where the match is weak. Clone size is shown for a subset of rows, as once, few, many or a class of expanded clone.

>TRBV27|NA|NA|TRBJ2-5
TGTGCCAGCAGTACGCGGACTGGGCAAGAGACCCAGTACTTC
CASSTRTGQETQYF
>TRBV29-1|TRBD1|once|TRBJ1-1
TGCAGCGTTGACCGGCGACAGGGGAACACTGAAGCTTTCTTT
CSVDRRQGNTEAFF
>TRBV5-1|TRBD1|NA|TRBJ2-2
TGCGCCAGCAGCTCTGCAAGACAGGGGCAGAACACCGGGGAGCTGTTTTTT
CASSSARQGQNTGELFF
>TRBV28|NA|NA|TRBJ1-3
TGTGCCAGCAGTCCCACCAACTCTGGAAACACCATATATTTT
CASSPTNSGNTIYF
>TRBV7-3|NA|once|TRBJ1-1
TGTGCCAGCAAGGAGGGCTCCGGGCTGGGGACTGAAGCTTTCTTT
CASKEGSGLGTEAFF
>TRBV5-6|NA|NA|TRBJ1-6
TGTGCCAGCAGCTTAGGTGCGGGGCCCTGGAATTCACCCCTCCACTTT
CASSLGAGPWNSPLHF
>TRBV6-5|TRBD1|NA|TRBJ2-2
TGTGCCAGCAGGCAGACAGGGGATGGCACCGGGGAGCTGTTTTTT
CASRQTGDGTGELFF
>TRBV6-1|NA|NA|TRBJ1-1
TGTGCCAGCAGAGGACAGCCGGGGGTGAACACTGAAGCTTTCTTT
CASRGQPGVNTEAFF
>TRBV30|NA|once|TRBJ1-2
TGTGCCTGGAGTTTCCAGGGGCCCGGCTACACCTTC
CAWSFQGPGYTF
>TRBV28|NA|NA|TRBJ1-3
TGTGCCAGCAGGACAGAAGGAAACACCATATATTTT
CASRTEGNTIYF
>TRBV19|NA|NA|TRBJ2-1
TGTGCCAGTAGTATAGACGAGAGCTCCTACAATGAGCAGTTCTTC
CASSIDESSYNEQFF
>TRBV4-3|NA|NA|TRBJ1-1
TGCGCCAGCAGCCAAGAATTTGGCACGATAGGGAACACTGAAGCTTTCTTT
CASSQEFGTIGNTEAFF
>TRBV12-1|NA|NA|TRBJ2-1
TGTGCCAGCAGCTCCAGCGGGAGGCGCCACAATGAGCAGTTCTTC
CASSSSGRRHNEQFF
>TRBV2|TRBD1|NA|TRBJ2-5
TGTGCCACTTATGACAGGGGTGAGACCCAGTACTTC
CATYDRGETQYF
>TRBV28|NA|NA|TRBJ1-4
TGTGCCAGCGGACGGGGCGGGAATGAAAAACTGTTTTTT
CASGRGGNEKLFF
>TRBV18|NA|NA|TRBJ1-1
TGTGCCAGCTCACCGAACAGGGTCGAAGCTTTCTTT
CASSPNRVEAFF
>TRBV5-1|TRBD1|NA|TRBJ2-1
TGCGCCAGCAGCTTCGTTCAGGGACAGGGGGTAAATGAGCAGTTCTTC
CASSFVQGQGVNEQFF
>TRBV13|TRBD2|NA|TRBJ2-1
TGTGCCAGCAGCACGGGGACTAGCGGGAGCGATGAGCAGTTCTTC
CASSTGTSGSDEQFF
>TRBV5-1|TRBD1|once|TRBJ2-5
TGCGCCAGCAGCCCGACAGGGGTGCGGCAAGAGACCCAGTACTTC
CASSPTGVRQETQYF
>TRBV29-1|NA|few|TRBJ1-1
TGCAGCGTTGATTCCGGGTACACTGAAGCTTTCTTT
CSVDSGYTEAFF
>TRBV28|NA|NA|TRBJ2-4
TGTGCCAGCAGTCCGGGCTCCCGAGCCAAAAACATTCAGTACTTC
CASSPGSRAKNIQYF
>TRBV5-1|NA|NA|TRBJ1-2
TGCGCCAGCAGCGAAGGGGCATATGGCTACACCTTC
CASSEGAYGYTF
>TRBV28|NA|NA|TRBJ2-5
TGTGCCAGCAGTTTCCGGCAGGGGCTTAGGGAGACCCAGTACTTC
CASSFRQGLRETQYF
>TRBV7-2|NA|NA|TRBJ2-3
TGTGCCAGCAGCCCAAGTGTGTGGGGAGAAGATACGCAGTATTTT
CASSPSVWGEDTQYF
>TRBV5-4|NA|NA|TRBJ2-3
TGTGCCAGCAGCGGGGTGGGGAAAGATACGCAGTATTTT
CASSGVGKDTQYF
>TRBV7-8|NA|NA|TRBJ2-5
TGTGCCAGCAGCCGCTTGGGGGAGACCCAGTACTTC
CASSRLGETQYF
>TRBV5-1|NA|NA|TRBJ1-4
TGCGCCAGCAGCTTGAGGGAGGAAAAACTGTTTTTT
CASSLREEKLFF
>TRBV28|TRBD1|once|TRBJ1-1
TGTGCCAGCAGGGGACAGGGAGCCACTGAAGCTTTCTTT
CASRGQGATEAFF
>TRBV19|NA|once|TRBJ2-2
TGTGCCAGTAGTATCTTGGGGGGCGAGACCGGGGAGCTGTTTTTT
CASSILGGETGELFF
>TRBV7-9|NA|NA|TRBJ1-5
TGTGCCAGCAGCCAATTGGGGGGCCATCAGCCCCAGCATTTT
CASSQLGGHQPQHF
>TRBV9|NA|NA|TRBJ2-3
TGTGCCAGCAGCGTAGGTGTTAGCGGATACACAGATACGCAGTATTTT
CASSVGVSGYTDTQYF
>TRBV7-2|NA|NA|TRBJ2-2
TGTGCCAGCAGCTTGGGTCAGCTCAACACCGGGGAGCTGTTTTTT
CASSLGQLNTGELFF